What follows are 14 T cell receptor beta chains derived from one specimen sequenced in a study of shared clonotypes between healthy human individuals. Here immunoSEQ multiplex PCR was the method, and the copy in TCRdb shows in-frame clones only, minus some. The sample contains about 490,000 clones, about 79% of which appear only once. What was sequenced was PBMCs. The receptors originated from a woman in her thirties or forties in good health. Some clones in this sample may be carry-over from other donors' samples.

The J gene is TRBJ2-3, the V gene TRBV19; TRBD2 agrees at 13 bases. Germline V CDR1 and CDR2: LNHDA, SQIVND (reference sequence). The CDR3 covers 16 residues. Losses at the gene ends were 5 bases for V and 8 bases for J; bases not matched to a gene: 10. CDR3 coding DNA: TGTGCCAGTAGTCTTCGACTAGCGGGAGGTGCGGGTACGCAGTATTTT. Protein product: CASSLRLAGGAGTQYF.

This clone was picked up one time. The chain employs TRBV11-3 and TRBJ1-1, with 9 positions matching TRBD1. Germline-derived CDR1 and CDR2 are SGHNT and YENEEA. The CDR3 totals 13 residues. V was pared by 2 bases and J by 10 bases, with 5 bases of the junction left unmatched. The CDR3 nucleotides are TGTGCCAGCAGCTTACACCCGGGACAGGGAGCTTTCTTT. Protein product: CASSLHPGQGAFF.

The rearrangement links TRBV18 to TRBJ2-3; unclear D gene. The CDR3 length is 14 residues. Trimming took off 1 base at V and 1 base at J, with 6 bases between the two ends. Germline V gene data show CDR1 as KGHSH and CDR2 as LQKENI. The CDR3 bases are TGTGCCAGCTCACCACAGGTAGGCACAGATACGCAGTATTTT. It translates to CASSPQVGTDTQYF.

The chain is built from TRBV25-1 and TRBJ2-7; 11 bases are a match to TRBD1. Germline lookup yields CDR1 MGHDK and CDR2 SYGVNS. Trimming cost V 1 base and J 2 bases; bases outside gene matches: 1. This CDR3 is built from 15 residues. The CDR3 sequence is CASSEWGQGAYEQYF. CDR3 nucleotides: TGTGCCAGCAGTGAATGGGGACAGGGGGCCTACGAGCAGTACTTC.

This clone has just a few counts. The chain carries TRBV9 and TRBJ2-1, with TRBD2 identical over 9 bases. From germline, CDR1 is SGDLS and CDR2 YYNGEE. V lost 0 bases to trimming and J lost 3 bases; unmatched junction nucleotides: 1. The CDR3 covers 15 residues. The CDR3 sequence: CASSVGTSVYNEQFF. In DNA form, the CDR3 reads TGTGCCAGCAGCGTAGGGACTAGCGTCTACAATGAGCAGTTCTTC.

The J gene is TRBJ2-7, the V gene TRBV5-6; 9 bases match TRBD1. CDR3 length equals 15 residues. The J segment lost 2 bases and the V segment lost 4 bases, leaving 7 bases of the junction unmatched. Germline CDR1 and CDR2: SGHDT and YYEEEE. CDR3 sequence (DNA): TGTGCCAGCAGCCGTCCCGGGACAGGGACCTACGAGCAGTACTTC. Translation: CASSRPGTGTYEQYF.

This chain connects TRBV6-5 to TRBJ2-2; the match to TRBD1 covers 7 bases. This CDR3 comprises 14 residues. V was clipped by 6 bases and J by 4 bases; unmatched bases: 5. CDR1 is MNHEY and CDR2 is SVGAGI in the germline V gene. Here the CDR3 reads CASSPTGSTGELFF. Here the CDR3 DNA reads TGTGCCAGCAGCCCGACAGGGAGCACCGGGGAGCTGTTTTTT.

Notes on this clone: A much larger clone sits a single nucleotide away, making a read error possible. This sequence joins TRBV2 and TRBJ1-1, with TRBD1 matching over 9 bases. The CDR3 spans 14 residues. The germline CDR1 and CDR2 sequences are SNHLY and FYNNEI. V lost 7 bases and J lost 1; bases outside the gene matches: 4. CDR3 in amino acids: CASKPGQGNTEAFF. The CDR3 DNA reads as TGTGCCAGCAAGCCGGGACAGGGGAACACTGAAGCTTTCTTT.

The chain couples TRBV27 to TRBJ2-1; the match to TRBD2 covers 9 bases. The germline V gene has CDR1 MNHEY and CDR2 SMNVEV (reference sequence). The length of the CDR3 is 18 residues. V shed 0 bases and J 4 bases; nucleotides not matched to a gene: 10. The CDR3: CASSLSFGGRATYNEQFF. The CDR3 region has the DNA TGTGCCAGCAGTTTATCTTTCGGCGGGAGGGCCACGTACAATGAGCAGTTCTTC.

The genes are TRBV5-1 and TRBJ2-7; TRBD1 matches at 8 bases. Germline V CDR1 and CDR2: SGHRS, YFSETQ. J was trimmed by 4 bases and V by 3 bases; bases with no gene match: 3. The CDR3 consists of 13 residues. The CDR3 DNA sequence: TGCGCCAGCAGCTGGGGACAGGCGTACGAGCAGTACTTC. This translates into CASSWGQAYEQYF.

Concerning this clone: A far larger clone is one base from this, pointing to a likely read error. J is TRBJ1-1 and V is TRBV6-6, with D uncertain. Per germline, CDR1 MNHNY and CDR2 SVGAGI (reference sequence). The CDR3 spans 13 residues. CDR3: CASSRTENTEALF. CDR3 nucleotides: TGTGCCAGCAGTCGAACAGAGAACACTGAAGCTCTCTTT.

This clone was seen just once. This sequence joins TRBV11-2 and TRBJ1-4; 7 nucleotides match TRBD1. With V trimmed by 4 bases and J by 3 bases, 5 bases remained unmatched. The length of the CDR3 is 15 residues. Germline CDR1 reads SGHAT; CDR2 reads FQNNGV. CDR3 residues: CASSSTGVANEKLFF. The DNA for the CDR3 is TGTGCCAGCAGCTCAACAGGGGTAGCTAATGAAAAACTGTTTTTT.

Details on this clone: Other DNA sequences in this specimen translate into the identical CDR3. The CDR3 nucleotides are TGTGCCAGCAGCGTGGACTCTAACTATGGCTACACCTTC. Translating it yields CASSVDSNYGYTF. The chain has TRBV9 and TRBJ1-2; no clear D. This CDR3 comprises 13 residues. Germline CDR1 is SGDLS and CDR2 is YYNGEE. V was cut by 2 bases and J by 0 bases, with 5 bases left in between.

J is TRBJ2-5 and V is TRBV9; D is perhaps TRBD1 (6 bases). The CDR3 contains 13 residues. Between the trimmed V and J ends, which lost 3 bases and 1 base, there was a span of 7 bases. CDR1 is SGDLS, CDR2 YYNGEE, per germline. DNA of the CDR3: TGTGCCAGCAGCGGACAGGCCCAAGAGACCCAGTACTTC. Its translation is CASSGQAQETQYF.